This record concerns one T cell receptor (beta chain) sequence. Profiling relied on immunoSEQ multiplex PCR, and the TCRdb table lists in-frame clones only, not all of them. This sample has over 400,000 clones, with roughly 95% found just once. The sample originates from a study of shared clonotypes between healthy human individuals. Unmatched junction bases numbered 15, after V lost 2 bases and J lost 6 bases. CDR1 is MNHEY, CDR2 SMNVEV, per germline (reference sequence). The CDR3 sequence is 17 residues long. V is TRBV27 and J is TRBJ2-5, with 7 bases fitting TRBD1. The TCR sequence derives from a woman in her 30s in good health. Sequencing used naive CD4+ T cells sorted from blood. Sample subset: CD45RA+ positively selected. The CDR3 protein is CASSLQTGPFPPQTQYF. The CDR3 nucleotides read TGTGCCAGCAGTTTACAGACAGGGCCTTTCCCCCCCCAGACCCAGTACTTC.